Below, one TCR beta chain is given with its context. These data belong to a study of shared clonotypes between healthy human individuals. Study overall: Per donor, CD8 memory used one plate, CD8 naive used two, CD4 memory used three and CD4 naive used three.

The V gene lost 7 bases and the J gene lost 5 bases, with 14 bases spanning the gap. Germline V gene data show CDR1 as SGHAT and CDR2 as FQNNGV. This CDR3 is 14 amino acids long. Measured with immunoSEQ multiplex PCR; TCRdb has only the in-frame clones, and not every one. The sample contains about 2.4 million clones, 90% to 95% of which appear only once. Sequencing used naive CD4+ T cells sorted from blood. The subset: CD45RA+ positively selected. The rearrangement links TRBV11-2 to TRBJ2-2; the D is unclear. The receptor's source is a young man in good health. The CDR3 coding sequence is TGTGCCAGCACCTCTCCAGTGATTACCGGGGAGCTGTTTTTT. Protein product: CASTSPVITGELFF.